This entry concerns a single TCR beta chain. Which antigen it targets is not known. The input lacks base qualities; no much larger clone sits a single base away. The library was built by means of the immunoSEQ multiplex PCR assay. A mixture of 60 forward primers for TCR Vbeta segments and 13 reverse primers for TCR Jbeta segments was used in the multiplex PCR. The CDR3 region of rearranged TCR beta genes was amplified from genomic DNA by a multiplex PCR assay. The amplified TCR beta libraries were sequenced on the Illumina HiSeq System as 87-base-pair reads. Under the source paper's analysis protocol: A later analysis counted some 80 million unique TCR beta chains across the 550 to 700 repertoires, and roughly 9.9 million of these chains were shared by at least two donors. A nearest-neighbor algorithm error-corrected the raw reads and collapsed the reads into unique sequences, merging closely related sequences to remove PCR and sequencing errors. CDR3 sequences were aligned to IMGT reference sequences to assign V, D and J gene segments. For a sequence to be retained, a match of at least six nucleotides to both a V gene segment and a J gene segment was required. Rearrangements were classified as productive when the CDR3 lacked stop codons and remained in frame with V and J, and all other rearrangements were classified as non-productive. CDR3 was defined by IMGT convention, running from the second conserved V-encoded cysteine to the conserved J-encoded phenylalanine. In an earlier analysis of 550 to 650 of the donors, sequences lacking an unambiguous match to a single V gene segment were excluded. In an earlier analysis of 587 of the donors, V segments were called functional above 56.7% productive rearrangements and were called segregating when the between-donor standard deviation exceeded 5%. A statistical classification framework was developed to diagnose cytomegalovirus status using the catalog of TCR beta chain sequences. V and J gene assignment, in a later analysis, came from comparing TCR nucleotide sequences with IMGT/GENE-DB human TR gene sequences. A later analysis assigned CDR3 sequences and most-parsimonious VDJ recombination scenarios with the TCRdist pipeline. In a later analysis, each TCR beta chain was defined by its CDR3 amino acid sequence together with its V-gene family, and reads without a unique V-gene family were excluded. To address suspected cross-contamination and a sequencing artifact, a later analysis removed roughly 640 highly shared, low-generation-probability nucleotide sequences. In a later analysis, a clonal expansion index for each public chain was calculated from normalized within-repertoire ranks of inferred template counts. A later analysis computed generation probabilities with a VDJ recombination model fitted to out-of-frame rearrangements, and checked the results against IGoR. In a later analysis, TCR-TCR, TCR-HLA and TCR-CMV co-occurrence was scored with hypergeometric tests, and a repertoire-size bias correction was applied to TCR pairs. False discovery rates were estimated in a later analysis by permuting HLA or CMV assignments 20 times. In a later analysis, co-occurring TCRs were grouped with DBSCAN, and TCRdist sequence similarity was added when clustering was performed within HLA-allele-positive subsets. Co-occurrence clustering excluded repertoires with fewer than 30,000 or more than 120,000 public chains, plus five with anomalous nucleotide sharing. Drawn from immuneACCESS, this table holds only the in-frame rearrangements with V and J called that TCRdb kept. Clones are partly lost; checked studies trace under half to an unresolved V gene and leave the rest unexplained. D and trimming were read from the DNA, whereas the V and J calls and clone size are those reported in that table. This sample has approximately 140,000 clones in its table, and around 74% of those were observed once. 6% to 6.5% of the sample rests with the top ten.

This entry belongs to a study of cytomegalovirus exposure and HLA in healthy donors (dated by TCRdb to about 2017). As for the study more broadly: In an earlier analysis of approximately 640 of the donors, 250 to 300 Gb of sequence data and 117 million unique TCR beta sequences from about 190 million T cells were reported. Alongside the repertoire data, information on donor age, sex, ethnicity and CMV serostatus was compiled. Across about 370 genotyped donors of the cohort, an average of approximately 240,000 unique TCR beta nucleotide sequences per donor were sequenced, and 15% to 20% of those sequences were non-productive. To predict cytomegalovirus infection status, the study brought together high-throughput TCR immunosequencing, statistical association of individual TCRs with disease status, and machine learning. Rather than using new phenotypic data, the later analysis identified candidate immune exposures from TCR beta sequences and from how often those sequences occurred across donors. Genome-wide SNP genotypes for about 60% of the roughly 700 donors were used in a later genetic analysis, which treated that subset as a discovery cohort. All discovery cohort repertoires had been generated using a single sequencing platform. Among the approximately 420 genotyped donors, roughly 80% belonged to the genetic ancestry cluster associated with self-reported Caucasian donors. Both class I and class II loci were covered by HLA typing, at four-digit resolution. About five DR-DQ haplotypes were treated as single units for association and clustering because of strong linkage in the cohort. In addition to the first cohort of 666 subjects, a separate validation cohort of 120 different subjects was used. Approximately 330 gigabases of sequencing data and around 90 million unique TCR sequences made up an early release that covered 640 HLA-typed donors. To study patterns of TCR occurrence, a later analysis re-analyzed previously published TCR beta repertoires from 550 to 800 donors and added high-resolution HLA genotyping. The study used immunosequencing to profile the T cell repertoires of 670 or so subjects and linked those repertoires to cytomegalovirus serostatus. Typing coverage differed by locus: A, B, C, DRB1 and DQB1 were typed in roughly 620-630 donors, DQA1 in about 510, DPA1 in around 610, and DPB1 in 450 to 480. An earlier analysis of about 600 of the donors used high-throughput TCR beta sequencing to judge whether each TCR beta V gene segment behaved as functional or pseudogenic. The study aimed to test whether signatures of past pathogen exposure could be identified by cataloging public T cell receptors. The paper as a whole reports these results and caveats: In an earlier analysis of more than 450 of the donors, most TCR beta V segments were observed in productive rearrangements about 87% or about 30% of the time, broadly matching IMGT annotations. In this cohort, only TCR beta chains were sequenced, and detectable features were limited by the absence of alpha or paired-chain data. Three of the identified cytomegalovirus-associated TCR beta chains were confirmed in vitro to be specific for cytomegalovirus antigens. Correlated functional status among segregating V segments might be attributable to linkage disequilibrium, but an unknown experimental factor could not be ruled out. The authors suggested that the approach could potentially be extended to other disease states and immunological phenotypes. Across donors, most TCR sequences were observed very rarely, whereas some public TCRs were present in many individuals. According to a later analysis, most CMV-associated TCR beta chains appeared to be HLA-restricted, and the HLA associations seemed to be driven largely by CMV exposure. A later analysis found that TCR association rates varied across HLA loci, with DRB1 alleles showing the most associated TCRs and HLA-C alleles the fewest. Some 16 rarely observed V segments, including chromosome 9 orphons, were excluded from the earlier analysis of about 500 of the donors because counts were too low. In a later analysis, HLA-associated TCR beta chains were found to be more clonally expanded and to have lower generation probabilities than equally common non-associated chains. The sequencing pipeline was judged likely to have produced a cluster of highly shared sequence variants as a technical artifact. Sequencing depth was assumed to be roughly uniform across donors in the presence/absence analyses, though that assumption may not hold. The 87-base-pair reads could not distinguish some IMGT-functional V segments, including TRBV6-2 and TRBV6-3, so those segments were excluded. Compared with the roughly 700-donor mean, donors in an Asian-associated ancestry cluster had fewer N-insertions in productive TCRs, according to a later genetic analysis. A further reported finding was that TCR beta sequences accurately predicted the HLA-A and HLA-B alleles for most subjects in the first cohort. A total of 164 TCR beta chains were listed by the study as associated with cytomegalovirus. At a false discovery rate of 0.05, a later analysis linked under 20,000 TCR beta sequences to specific HLA alleles. V-gene and J-gene trimming of TCR beta chains was associated with a missense DCLRE1C variant in a later genetic analysis, and the association was replicated in an independent cohort. Because some donors lacked HLA typing at each locus, the association tests relied only on the typed subset. The only immune exposure information available for the cohort was CMV serostatus. Cytomegalovirus status was reported to be diagnosed by the classifier with high specificity and sensitivity in both the original and validation cohorts. In a later analysis, several top co-occurrence clusters were reported to appear linked to parvovirus B19, influenza, CMV and Epstein-Barr virus. Strong co-occurrence of HLA alleles, especially DR and DQ, made assigning TCR associations to individual alleles difficult.

The CDR3, cysteine through phenylalanine, is 17 amino acids long. Only the CDR3 part of the read is kept: 51 bases, read in frame from the first base. The germline V gene gives CDR1 as SGHTA and CDR2 as FQGNSA. V loses 4 bases of germline sequence and J loses 4 bases, and the interval between the two ends is 19 bases. The cohort consisted of fewer than 700 healthy bone marrow donors. At the time of sampling, all cohort members were nominally healthy, though unrecorded immune exposures were likely present. The donor tested CMV seropositive, placing the donor among the 310 or so seropositive members of the cohort. A peripheral blood sample was collected from each donor, and TCR beta sequencing was performed on peripheral blood mononuclear cells. Genomic DNA extraction from the blood cell samples was performed with the Qiagen DNeasy Blood Extraction Kit.

The chain is made from TRBV7-2 and TRBJ2-2, with a tentative D gene TRBD2 over 6 matching bases. This sequence was found in a man in his forties or fifties in good health and CMV-seropositive. Material for sequencing was PBMCs. The sequenced DNA is TGTGCCAGCAGCTCCAAATACTCGGGACTGTCCACCGGGGAGCTGTTTTTT. Translated, it reads CASSSKYSGLSTGELFF.